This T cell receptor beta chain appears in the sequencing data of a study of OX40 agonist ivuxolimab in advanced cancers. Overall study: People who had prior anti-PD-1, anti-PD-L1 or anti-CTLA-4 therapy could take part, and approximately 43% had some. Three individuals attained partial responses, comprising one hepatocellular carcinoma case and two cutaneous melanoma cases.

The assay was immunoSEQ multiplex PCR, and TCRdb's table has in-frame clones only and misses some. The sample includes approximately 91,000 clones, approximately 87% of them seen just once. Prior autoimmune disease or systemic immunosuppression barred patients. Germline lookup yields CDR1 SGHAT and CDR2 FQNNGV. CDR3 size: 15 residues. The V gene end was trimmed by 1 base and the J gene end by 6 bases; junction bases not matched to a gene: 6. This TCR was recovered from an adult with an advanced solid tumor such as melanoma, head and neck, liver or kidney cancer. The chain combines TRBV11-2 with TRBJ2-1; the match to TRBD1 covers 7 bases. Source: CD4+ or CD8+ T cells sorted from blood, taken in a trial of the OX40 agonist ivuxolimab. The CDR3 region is CASSLGGTETNEQFF. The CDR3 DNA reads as TGTGCCAGCAGCTTAGGAGGGACAGAGACCAATGAGCAGTTCTTC.